The next 26 T cell receptor beta chains were all read from a single sample in a study of cytomegalovirus exposure and HLA in healthy donors. Clones were read by immunoSEQ multiplex PCR, and TCRdb kept only the in-frame ones, dropping some. This sample has fewer than 70,000 clones, with roughly 90% found just once. The sequenced material came from PBMCs. The origin of the receptors is a man between 18 and 29 years old in good health and CMV-seronegative.

This clone was observed a few times. CDR3: CASSERSGLAGYNEQFF. CDR3 coding DNA: TGTGCCAGCAGTGAAAGAAGTGGTTTAGCGGGCTACAATGAGCAGTTCTTC. V and J are TRBV2 and TRBJ2-1; 7 nucleotides line up with TRBD2. V shed 2 bases and J 3 bases; nucleotides not matched to a gene: 10. The germline CDR1 and CDR2 sequences are SNHLY and FYNNEI. There are 17 residues in the CDR3. Filled out from reference TRBV2 and TRBJ2-1, the complete variable domain reads EPEVTQTPSHQVTQMGQEVILRCVPISNHLYFYWYRQILGQKVEFLVSFYNNEISEKSEIFDDQFSVERPDGSNFTLKIRSTKLEDSAMYFCASSERSGLAGYNEQFFGPGTRLTVL.

This chain joins TRBV5-4 and TRBJ1-1, with a tentative D call TRBD1 (5 bases). V gave up 4 bases and J gave up 3 bases, with 13 bases separating them. The CDR3 runs to 14 residues. Per germline, CDR1 SGHNT and CDR2 YYREEE (reference sequence). This chain's CDR3 is CASSRGGLDTEAFF. The DNA for the CDR3 is TGTGCCAGCAGCCGCGGGGGGTTAGACACTGAAGCTTTCTTT.

The V call is TRBV5-5, the J call TRBJ2-7; tentative D call: TRBD1 (6 bases). Germline V gene lookup returns CDR1 SGHKS and CDR2 YYEKEE (reference sequence). V was trimmed by 2 bases and J by 2 bases, leaving 11 bases between them. The CDR3 has 14 amino acids. CDR3 amino acids: CASSFRQVAYEQYF. The DNA of the CDR3 is TGTGCCAGCAGCTTTCGACAGGTCGCCTACGAGCAGTACTTC.

This clone was detected only once. The rearrangement joins TRBV6-1 to TRBJ1-4; 9 nucleotides line up with TRBD1. Losses at the gene ends were 6 bases for V and 4 bases for J; bases not matched to a gene: 3. Germline-derived CDR1 and CDR2 are MNHNS and SASEGT. The CDR3 loop spans 14 amino acids. The DNA of the CDR3 is TGTGCCAGCAGCCCGGGACAGGGTAATGAAAAACTGTTTTTT. As protein: CASSPGQGNEKLFF.

The CDR3 is CASSQASRFSGRIDEQFF. In nucleotides, the CDR3 is TGTGCCAGCAGCCAAGCTAGTAGGTTTAGCGGGAGAATCGATGAGCAGTTCTTC. The gene calls are TRBV4-2 and TRBJ2-1; 9 positions match TRBD2. J gave up 8 bases and V 1 base, and 15 bases lay outside the gene matches. In germline, CDR1 is LGHNA, CDR2 YNFKEQ. The CDR3 loop spans 18 amino acids.

The chain links TRBV2 to TRBJ1-5, with D uncertain. The germline gives CDR1 SNHLY, CDR2 FYNNEI. V lost 0 bases and J lost 8, with 8 bases in between. CDR3 length equals 13 residues. The CDR3 DNA reads TGTGCCAGCAGTGAAGCGTGGAGGGAGCCCCAGCATTTT. This sequence encodes CASSEAWREPQHF.

This chain connects TRBV6-1 to TRBJ2-7; TRBD2 aligns across 8 bases. J gave up 5 bases and V 4 bases, and 13 bases lay outside the gene matches. The CDR3 covers 16 residues. Germline V lookup: CDR1 MNHNS, CDR2 SASEGT. For the CDR3, the DNA is TGTGCCAGCAGTGGAGCTCCGTTAGCGGGACGTAACGAGCAGTACTTC. Translation: CASSGAPLAGRNEQYF.

The rearrangement links TRBV9 to TRBJ1-1; the match to TRBD1 covers 10 bases. J lost 5 bases, V lost 2 bases, and 3 bases had no gene match. CDR1 SGDLS and CDR2 YYNGEE come from the germline V gene. The CDR3 runs 14 residues. CDR3 bases: TGTGCCAGCAGCGTGGGACAGGGGAAAACTGAAGCTTTCTTT. Its protein product is CASSVGQGKTEAFF.

V usage is TRBV5-4 and J usage is TRBJ2-1, with D possibly being TRBD2 (6 bases). The CDR3 runs 13 residues. Germline CDR1 and CDR2: SGHNT and YYREEE (reference sequence). V was cut by 1 base and J by 12 bases, with 14 bases left in between. The DNA of the CDR3 is TGTGCCAGCAGCTTGAAGGGCGGGGTGGGGCAGTTCTTC. Protein sequence: CASSLKGGVGQFF.

V is TRBV28 and J is TRBJ2-3; 7 bases are shared with TRBD2. From germline, CDR1 is MDHEN and CDR2 SYDVKM. Trimming took 3 bases from V and 9 from J; bases not matched to a gene: 9. CDR3 size: 14 residues. The CDR3 reads CASSFYGVGGTQYF. The CDR3 region has the DNA TGTGCCAGCAGTTTCTATGGGGTGGGAGGGACGCAGTATTTT.

The chain combines TRBV27 with TRBJ2-3; 8 bases are shared with TRBD2. This CDR3 spans 15 amino acids. Losses at the gene ends were 6 bases for V and 4 bases for J; bases not matched to a gene: 9. Germline CDR1 is MNHEY and CDR2 is SMNVEV (reference sequence). In DNA form, the CDR3 reads TGTGCCAGCAGGCGGAGCGGGAGAAGGTCAGATACGCAGTATTTT. Translated, it gives CASRRSGRRSDTQYF.

The J gene is TRBJ2-7, the V gene TRBV27; 10 nucleotides agree with TRBD2. After removal of 0 bases from V and 2 bases from J, the junction contained 1 base not matched to a gene. The CDR3 length is 15 residues. Germline V lookup: CDR1 MNHEY, CDR2 SMNVEV (reference sequence). In DNA, the CDR3 is TGTGCCAGCAGTTTATCGCTAGCGGGAGCCTACGAGCAGTACTTC. This encodes CASSLSLAGAYEQYF.

This chain joins TRBV19 and TRBJ2-1; TRBD2 is a possible D gene (7 bases). Germline V gene data show CDR1 as LNHDA and CDR2 as SQIVND (reference sequence). Trimming cost V 4 bases and J 7 bases, with 17 bases left between them. This CDR3 spans 15 amino acids. CDR3 sequence reads: CASSRGAGEYNEQFF. The CDR3 coding sequence is TGTGCCAGTAGTAGGGGGGCGGGAGAATATAATGAGCAGTTCTTC.

This clone was counted a single time. The chain combines TRBV19 with TRBJ1-5; D might be TRBD1 (6 bases). This CDR3 is built from 15 residues. Trimming took 7 bases from V and 4 from J, leaving 17 bases between them. In germline, CDR1 is LNHDA, CDR2 SQIVND (reference sequence). CDR3 DNA sequence: TGTGCCAGTACCCCCTGGGGGCCTGGTAATCAGCCCCAGCATTTT. This encodes CASTPWGPGNQPQHF.

The chain joins TRBV5-6 to TRBJ2-3, with D maybe TRBD1 (5 bases). Germline CDR1 reads SGHDT; CDR2 reads YYEEEE. The CDR3 extends over 18 amino acids. V lost 3 bases and J lost 3, with 23 bases in between. CDR3 region: CASSSTLLREAFTDTQYF. The DNA of the CDR3 is TGTGCCAGCAGCTCCACCCTACTCAGGGAAGCCTTTACAGATACGCAGTATTTT. The full variable domain, its missing parts supplied by reference TRBV5-6 and TRBJ2-3, is DAGVTQSPTHLIKTRGQQVTLRCSPKSGHDTVSWYQQALGQGPQFIFQYYEEEERQRGNFPDRFSGHQFPNYSSELNVNALLLGDSALYLCASSSTLLREAFTDTQYFGPGTRLTVL.

The chain has TRBV28 and TRBJ1-2; 7 bases fit TRBD1. V was pared by 6 bases and J by 6 bases, with 19 bases of the junction left unmatched. There are 17 residues in the CDR3. Germline V gene sequence: CDR1 MDHEN, CDR2 SYDVKM. CDR3 nucleotides: TGTGCCAGCAGCGTACAGGGGTCCCGGACTTACCTAAATGGCTACACCTTC. Translation: CASSVQGSRTYLNGYTF.

V usage is TRBV7-2 and J usage is TRBJ2-1; 9 bases align to TRBD1. The CDR3 totals 14 residues. Germline V CDR1 and CDR2: SGHTA, FQGNSA. Trimming took 1 base from V and 9 from J; bases not matched to a gene: 4. The CDR3 coding sequence is TGTGCCAGCAGCTTAGGGGACAGGGCGATTGAGCAGTTCTTC. This gives the protein CASSLGDRAIEQFF.

The chain uses TRBV7-8 and TRBJ1-5; 8 bases align to TRBD1. The J segment lost 7 bases and the V segment lost 4 bases, leaving 3 bases of the junction unmatched. Looked up from germline, CDR1 is SGHVS and CDR2 is FQNEAQ. The CDR3 loop spans 13 amino acids. CDR3 sequence (DNA): TGTGCCAGCAGCTCGGACAGGGAACAGCCCCAGCATTTT. Protein sequence: CASSSDREQPQHF. The whole variable domain, remainder taken from reference TRBV7-8 and TRBJ1-5, is GAGVSQSPRYKVAKRGQDVALRCDPISGHVSLFWYQQALGQGPEFLTYFQNEAQLDKSGLPSDRFFAERPEGSVSTLKIQRTQQEDSAVYLCASSSDREQPQHFGDGTRLSIL.

The rearrangement uses TRBV9 and TRBJ2-1, with D possibly matching TRBD1 (5 bases). Trimming removed 3 bases from V and 6 bases from J, with 13 bases in between. This CDR3 is 14 amino acids long. Germline V gene data show CDR1 as SGDLS and CDR2 as YYNGEE. The CDR3 reads CASSATLTGNEQFF. Written as DNA, the CDR3 is TGTGCCAGCAGCGCGACCCTAACAGGCAATGAGCAGTTCTTC.

This clone has only a few counts. V usage is TRBV2 and J usage is TRBJ2-1; a weak D match, TRBD2 (7 bases). Germline-derived CDR1 and CDR2 are SNHLY and FYNNEI. The CDR3 loop spans 14 amino acids. V gave up 8 bases and J gave up 4 bases, with 15 bases separating them. The CDR3 region is CASAGLGGYNEQFF. The DNA for the CDR3 is TGTGCCAGCGCTGGACTAGGGGGTTACAATGAGCAGTTCTTC.

This clone has only a few counts. This sequence joins TRBV18 and TRBJ2-7; 9 nucleotides line up with TRBD2. Germline lookup yields CDR1 KGHSH and CDR2 LQKENI. The junction had 18 bases not matched to a gene; V was cut back by 6 bases and J by 3 bases. The CDR3 runs to 18 residues. The CDR3 DNA follows: TGTGCCAGCTCGCATCTCGGAGGTAGCGGGAGACCGAGCTACGAGCAGTACTTC. The encoded protein is CASSHLGGSGRPSYEQYF.

The chain recombines TRBV6-5 with TRBJ2-2, with 10 bases fitting TRBD1. The J segment lost 6 bases and the V segment lost 9 bases, leaving 7 bases of the junction unmatched. The CDR3 is 14 amino acids. Germline V gene lookup returns CDR1 MNHEY and CDR2 SVGAGI. CDR3 region: CASARDRGAGELFF. DNA for the CDR3: TGTGCCAGTGCCCGGGACAGGGGAGCCGGGGAGCTGTTTTTT.

For this clone: Its ends do not fully match the called genes, so a read error is possible. V usage is TRBV7-7 and J usage is TRBJ2-2, with 10 bases identical to TRBD2. CDR1 is SSHAT and CDR2 is FNYEAQ in the germline V gene (reference sequence). The CDR3 is 16 amino acids. In DNA, the CDR3 is TGTGCTAGCAGCCCAGGGAGCGGGAGGGACACCGGGGAGCTGTTTTTT. It specifies CASSPGSGRDTGELFF.

The chain carries TRBV5-1 and TRBJ1-4; the match to TRBD1 covers 7 bases. Germline values: CDR1 SGHRS, CDR2 YFSETQ. V lost 4 bases and J lost 7; bases outside the gene matches: 10. This CDR3 is built from 15 residues. The CDR3 sequence is CASSPTGWGGEKLFF. CDR3 DNA sequence: TGCGCCAGCAGCCCGACAGGGTGGGGCGGTGAAAAACTGTTTTTT.

The chain joins TRBV28 to TRBJ2-1; tentatively, D is TRBD2 (6 bases). The V and J ends lost 8 bases and 3 bases respectively, with 20 bases between them. This CDR3 region has 16 residues. Germline V gene sequence: CDR1 MDHEN, CDR2 SYDVKM. The CDR3 region is CASSPPMGGHYNEQFF. The CDR3 DNA is TGTGCCAGCTCCCCTCCGATGGGAGGCCACTACAATGAGCAGTTCTTC.

This chain uses TRBV7-9 with TRBJ2-5; a weak D match, TRBD2 (6 bases). Germline V gene data show CDR1 as SEHNR and CDR2 as FQNEAQ (reference sequence). V lost 3 bases and J 3 bases, leaving 14 bases between the germline ends. The CDR3 is made up of 15 amino acids. The CDR3 protein is CASSFISTGEETQYF. DNA of the CDR3: TGTGCCAGCAGCTTTATATCTACGGGGGAAGAGACCCAGTACTTC.